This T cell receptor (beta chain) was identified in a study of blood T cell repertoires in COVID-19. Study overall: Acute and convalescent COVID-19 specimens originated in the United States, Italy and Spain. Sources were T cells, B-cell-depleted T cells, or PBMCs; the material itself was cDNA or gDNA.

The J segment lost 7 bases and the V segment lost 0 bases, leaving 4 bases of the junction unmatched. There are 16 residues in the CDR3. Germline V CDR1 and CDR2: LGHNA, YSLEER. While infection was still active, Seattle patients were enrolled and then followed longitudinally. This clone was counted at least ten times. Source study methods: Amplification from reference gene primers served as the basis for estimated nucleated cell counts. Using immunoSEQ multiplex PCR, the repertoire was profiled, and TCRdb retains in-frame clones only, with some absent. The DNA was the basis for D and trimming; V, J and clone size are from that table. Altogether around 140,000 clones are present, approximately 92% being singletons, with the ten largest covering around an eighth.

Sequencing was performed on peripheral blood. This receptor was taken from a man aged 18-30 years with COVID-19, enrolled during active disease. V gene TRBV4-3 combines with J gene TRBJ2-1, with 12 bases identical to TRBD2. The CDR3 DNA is TGCGCCAGCAGCCAAGACCTAGCGGGAGGGCCAAATGAGCAGTTCTTC. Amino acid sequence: CASSQDLAGGPNEQFF.